The entry below gives a single T cell receptor beta chain sequence along with its context. Profiling relied on immunoSEQ multiplex PCR, and the TCRdb table lists in-frame clones only, not all of them. The table shows 65,000 or so clones, with about 90% occurring only once. This record comes from a study of T cell changes during pregnancy in multiple sclerosis. The CDR3 length is 14 residues. V lost 7 bases and J lost 5, with 18 bases in between. CDR1 and CDR2 from the germline V gene are SGHAT and FQNNGV. The sample consisted of peripheral blood, taken in the second trimester of pregnancy. The V call is TRBV11-2, the J call TRBJ2-7; D gene unclear. This receptor was taken from a female donor in good health, enrolled as a control in a pregnancy study. CDR3 nucleotide sequence: TGTGCCAGCACCCACAGAGCTTTTAACGACGAGCAGTACTTC. This sequence encodes CASTHRAFNDEQYF.